This T cell receptor beta chain appears in the sequencing data of a study of CD8 T cells in ankylosing spondylitis. Each CDR3 protein gets one entry after TCRdb re-called the 5' RACE reads with MiXCR. The sample consists of just over 150,000 distinct CDR3 sequences, about 17% of them appearing once. Germline V gene sequence: CDR1 SGHRS, CDR2 YFSETQ. This CDR3 region has 15 residues. Trimming removed 0 bases at V and 5 bases at J, with 13 bases between. This clonotype was observed at least ten times. The target antigen is unknown. Findings and caveats of the study: Relatively rare in peripheral blood, disease-linked clones were also CD8+.

The sequencing input was blood, either unsorted or a sorted T cell fraction (not recorded which). The TCR originated in a male donor with ankylosing spondylitis or in good health (not recorded which). The rearrangement joins TRBV5-1 to TRBJ2-3; D is possibly TRBD2 (5 bases). CDR3: CASSLGGRSGDTQYF. The CDR3 DNA reads as TGCGCCAGCAGCTTGGGAGGGAGATCGGGAGATACGCAGTATTTT.